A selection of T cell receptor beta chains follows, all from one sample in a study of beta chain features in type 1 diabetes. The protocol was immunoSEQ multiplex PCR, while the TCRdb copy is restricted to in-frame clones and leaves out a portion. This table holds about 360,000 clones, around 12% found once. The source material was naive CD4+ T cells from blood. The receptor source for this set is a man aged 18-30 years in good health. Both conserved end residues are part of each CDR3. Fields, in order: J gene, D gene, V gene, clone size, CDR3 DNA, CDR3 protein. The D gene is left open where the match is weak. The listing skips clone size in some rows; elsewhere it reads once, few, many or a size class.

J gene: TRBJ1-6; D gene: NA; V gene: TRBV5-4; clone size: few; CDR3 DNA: TGTGCCAGCAGCTTGCAGGCCGGCGCCTCCTATAATTCACCCCTCCACTTT; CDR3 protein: CASSLQAGASYNSPLHF
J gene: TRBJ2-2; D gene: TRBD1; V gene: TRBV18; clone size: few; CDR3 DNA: TGTGCCAGCTCACCTGTACAGGGGAGCACCGGGGAGCTGTTTTTT; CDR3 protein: CASSPVQGSTGELFF
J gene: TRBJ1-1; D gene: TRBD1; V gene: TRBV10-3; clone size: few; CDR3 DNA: TGTGCCATTACTGAGCAGACAGGGGGTACTGAAGCTTTCTTT; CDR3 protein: CAITEQTGGTEAFF
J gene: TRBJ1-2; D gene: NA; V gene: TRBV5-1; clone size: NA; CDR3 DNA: TGCGCCAGCAGCTTGGGACAGCCAGACTATGGCTACACCTTC; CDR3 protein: CASSLGQPDYGYTF
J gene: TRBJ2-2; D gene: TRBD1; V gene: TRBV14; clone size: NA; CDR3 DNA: TGTGCCAGCAGCCAATTTGCCGGGACAGGCACAACCGGGGAGCTGTTTTTT; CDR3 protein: CASSQFAGTGTTGELFF
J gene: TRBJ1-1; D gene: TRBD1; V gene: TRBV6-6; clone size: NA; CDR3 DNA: TGTGCCAGCAGCCCGGGACAGAGGTTTACTGAAGCTTTCTTT; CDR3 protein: CASSPGQRFTEAFF
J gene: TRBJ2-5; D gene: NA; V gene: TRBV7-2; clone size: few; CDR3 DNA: TGTGCCAGCAGCTTAAATCTAGTCCAAGAGACCCAGTACTTC; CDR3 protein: CASSLNLVQETQYF
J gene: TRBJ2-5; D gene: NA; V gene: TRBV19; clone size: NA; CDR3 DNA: TGTGCCAGTAGTATAGGCAGCGGTCAAGAGACCCAGTACTTC; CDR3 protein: CASSIGSGQETQYF
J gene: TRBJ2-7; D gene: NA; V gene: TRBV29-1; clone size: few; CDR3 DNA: TGCAGCGGGGGGTCCCGGGGGGCCTCCTACGAGCAGTACTTC; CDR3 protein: CSGGSRGASYEQYF
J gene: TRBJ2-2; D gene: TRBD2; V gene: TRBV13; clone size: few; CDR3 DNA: TGTGCCAGCAGCAAGAGCGGGGTGAACACCGGGGAGCTGTTTTTT; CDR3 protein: CASSKSGVNTGELFF
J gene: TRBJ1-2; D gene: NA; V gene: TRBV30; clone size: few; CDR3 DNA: TGTGCCTGGAGTGGGGCGAGCGGCTACACCTTC; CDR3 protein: CAWSGASGYTF
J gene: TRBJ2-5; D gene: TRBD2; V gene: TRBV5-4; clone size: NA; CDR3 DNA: TGTGCCAGCAGCCGGACTAGCGGGAGAGGAGAGACCCAGTACTTC; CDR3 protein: CASSRTSGRGETQYF
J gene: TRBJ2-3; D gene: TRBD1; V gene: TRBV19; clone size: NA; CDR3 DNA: TGTGCCAGCACCCCGGCGGGGACAGGGAACACAGATACGCAGTATTTT; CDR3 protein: CASTPAGTGNTDTQYF
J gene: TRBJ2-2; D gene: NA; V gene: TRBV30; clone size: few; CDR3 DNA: TGTGCCTGGAGTCAGGGGAATCCCGGGGAGCTGTTTTTT; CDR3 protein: CAWSQGNPGELFF
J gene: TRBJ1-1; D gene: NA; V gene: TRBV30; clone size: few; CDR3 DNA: TGTGCCTGGGTTGGGGCGAACACTGAAGCTTTCTTT; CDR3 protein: CAWVGANTEAFF
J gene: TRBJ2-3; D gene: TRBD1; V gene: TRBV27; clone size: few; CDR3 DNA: TGTGCCAGCAGTCGACGACAGGGGATCGCAGATACGCAGTATTTT; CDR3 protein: CASSRRQGIADTQYF
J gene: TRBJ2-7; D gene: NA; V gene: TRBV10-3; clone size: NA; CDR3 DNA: TGTGCCATCAGGGAGCGCAACCCGGGGGAGCAGTACTTC; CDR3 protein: CAIRERNPGEQYF
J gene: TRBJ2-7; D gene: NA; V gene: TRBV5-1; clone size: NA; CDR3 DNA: TGCGCCAGCAGCTTGGACAGGGTCTCCTACGAGCAGTACTTC; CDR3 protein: CASSLDRVSYEQYF
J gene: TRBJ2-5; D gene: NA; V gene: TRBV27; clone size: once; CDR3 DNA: TGTGCCAGCAGTTCGCTCGGACTAAAAGAGACCCAGTACTTC; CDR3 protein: CASSSLGLKETQYF
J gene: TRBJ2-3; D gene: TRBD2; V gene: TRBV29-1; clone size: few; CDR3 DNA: TGCAGCGTGCCGACTAGCGGGAGCTCCATAGATACGCAGTATTTT; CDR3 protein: CSVPTSGSSIDTQYF
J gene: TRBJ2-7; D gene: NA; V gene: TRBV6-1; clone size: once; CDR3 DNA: TGTGCCAGCAATAGTGGTCTAGCTGCCTACGAGCAGTACTTC; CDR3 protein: CASNSGLAAYEQYF
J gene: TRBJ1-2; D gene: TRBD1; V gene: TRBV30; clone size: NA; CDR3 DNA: TGTGCCTGGAGGGGGACAGGTGAATCTAACTATGGCTACACCTTC; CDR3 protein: CAWRGTGESNYGYTF
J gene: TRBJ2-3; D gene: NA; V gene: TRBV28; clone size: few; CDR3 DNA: TGTGCCAGCAGCCACCGTGGCGGCCCCACAGATACGCAGTATTTT; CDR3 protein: CASSHRGGPTDTQYF
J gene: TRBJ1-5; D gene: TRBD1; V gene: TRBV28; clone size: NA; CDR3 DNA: TGTGCCAGCAGATCAACAGGGGGGGGACAGCCCCAGCATTTT; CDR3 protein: CASRSTGGGQPQHF
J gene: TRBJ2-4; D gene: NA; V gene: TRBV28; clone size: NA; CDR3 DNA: TGTGCCAGCAGTTTAAACTGGGACACAGAGATTCTAGCCAAAAACATTCAGTACTTC; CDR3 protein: CASSLNWDTEILAKNIQYF
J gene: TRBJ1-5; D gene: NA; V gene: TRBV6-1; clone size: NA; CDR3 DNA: TGTGCCAGCATCGGGAATGGTCGTCAGCCCCAGCATTTT; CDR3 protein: CASIGNGRQPQHF
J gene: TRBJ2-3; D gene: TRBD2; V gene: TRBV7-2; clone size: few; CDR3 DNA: TGTGCCAGCAGCTCGCTACCATCTAGCGGACTCCTCACAGATACGCAGTATTTT; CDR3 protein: CASSSLPSSGLLTDTQYF
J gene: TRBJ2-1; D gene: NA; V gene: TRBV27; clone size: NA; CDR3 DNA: TGTGCCAGCAGTCCACCCGGGCAGTTCTTC; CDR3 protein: CASSPPGQFF
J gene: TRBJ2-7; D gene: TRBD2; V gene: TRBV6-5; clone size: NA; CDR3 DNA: TGTGCCAGCAGTCAAAGCGGGGTTAGCTCCTACGAGCAGTACTTC; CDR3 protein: CASSQSGVSSYEQYF
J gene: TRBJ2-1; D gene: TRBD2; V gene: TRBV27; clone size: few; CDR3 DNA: TGTGCCAGCAGTTCGCTAGCGGGAGTAAATGAGCAGTTCTTC; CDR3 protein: CASSSLAGVNEQFF
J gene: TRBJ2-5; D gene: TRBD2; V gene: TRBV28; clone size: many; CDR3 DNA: TGTGCCAGCGTAGCGGGGGGACCCCCTGGGACCCAGTACTTC; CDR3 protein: CASVAGGPPGTQYF
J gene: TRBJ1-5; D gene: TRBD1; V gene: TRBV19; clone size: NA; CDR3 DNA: TGTGCCAGTAGTAAAACCGGGACAGGCGACGTTCATCAGCCCCAGCATTTT; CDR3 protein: CASSKTGTGDVHQPQHF
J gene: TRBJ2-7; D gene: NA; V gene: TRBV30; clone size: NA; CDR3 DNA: TGTGCCTGGAGCGACTACGGGTACGAGCAGTACTTC; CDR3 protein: CAWSDYGYEQYF
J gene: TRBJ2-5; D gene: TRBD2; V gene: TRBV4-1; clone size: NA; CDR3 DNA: TGCGCCAGCAGCCAAGATCCTAGCGGGACGCACCAAGAGACCCAGTACTTC; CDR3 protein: CASSQDPSGTHQETQYF
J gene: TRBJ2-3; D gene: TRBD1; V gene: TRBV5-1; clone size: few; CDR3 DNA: TGCGCCAGCAGCTTCCTCGGACAGGGTGGCCCAGATACGCAGTATTTT; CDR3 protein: CASSFLGQGGPDTQYF
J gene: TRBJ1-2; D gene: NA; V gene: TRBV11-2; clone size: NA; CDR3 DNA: TGTGCCAGCAGCTTCTCTCCGTCTAACTATGGCTACACCTTC; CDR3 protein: CASSFSPSNYGYTF
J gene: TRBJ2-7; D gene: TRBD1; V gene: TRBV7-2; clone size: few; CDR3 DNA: TGTGCCAGCAGCTTAACCACAGGGGGCCTTTACGAGCAGTACTTC; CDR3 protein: CASSLTTGGLYEQYF
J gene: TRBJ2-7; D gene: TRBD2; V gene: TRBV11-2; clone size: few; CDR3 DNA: TGTGCCAGCAGCCTACGACTAGCGGGAGGGTACGAGCAGTACTTC; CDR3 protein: CASSLRLAGGYEQYF
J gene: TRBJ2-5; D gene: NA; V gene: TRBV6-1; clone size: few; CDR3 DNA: TGTGCCAGCAGTGAGCAGGGATCGAAGACCCAGTACTTC; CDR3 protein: CASSEQGSKTQYF
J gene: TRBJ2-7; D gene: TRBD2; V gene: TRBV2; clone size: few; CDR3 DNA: TGTGCCAGCAGTGCCGGACTAGGCTACGAGCAGTACTTC; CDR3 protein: CASSAGLGYEQYF
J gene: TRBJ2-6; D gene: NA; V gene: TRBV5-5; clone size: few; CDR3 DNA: TGTGCCAGCAGCTTGGTGTCTTGGGGGGAAGGGGCCAACGTCCTGACTTTC; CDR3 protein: CASSLVSWGEGANVLTF
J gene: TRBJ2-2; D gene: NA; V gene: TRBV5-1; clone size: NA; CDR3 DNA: TGCGCCAGCAGCACGGAAGGACACCCGAACACCGGGGAGCTGTTTTTT; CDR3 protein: CASSTEGHPNTGELFF
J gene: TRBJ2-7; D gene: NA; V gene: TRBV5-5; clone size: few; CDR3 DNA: TGTGCCAGCAGCTGGACAGCGGGGTACGAGCAGTACTTC; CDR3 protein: CASSWTAGYEQYF
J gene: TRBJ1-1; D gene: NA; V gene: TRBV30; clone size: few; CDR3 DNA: TGTGCCTGGAGTGCCTTCGGCGGGTTGCCTGAAGCTTTCTTT; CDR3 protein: CAWSAFGGLPEAFF
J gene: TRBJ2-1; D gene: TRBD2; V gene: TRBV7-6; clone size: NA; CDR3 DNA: TGTGCCAGCAGGGGGGAACCGGGACTAGCGGGAGGGCCACACAATGAGCAGTTCTTC; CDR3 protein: CASRGEPGLAGGPHNEQFF
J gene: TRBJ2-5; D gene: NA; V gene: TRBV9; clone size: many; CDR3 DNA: TGTGCCAGCAACAGAGAGTACCAAGAGACCCAGTACTTC; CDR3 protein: CASNREYQETQYF
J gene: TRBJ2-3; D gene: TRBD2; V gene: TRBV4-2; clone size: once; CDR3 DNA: TGTGCCAGCAGCCAGAGCTTAGCGGGGGAAGGCACAGATACGCAGTATTTT; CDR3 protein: CASSQSLAGEGTDTQYF
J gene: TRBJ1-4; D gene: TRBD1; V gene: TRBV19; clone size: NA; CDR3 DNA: TGTGCCAGTAAATATTCTTCTGGGACAGGAGAAAAACTGTTTTTT; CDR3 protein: CASKYSSGTGEKLFF
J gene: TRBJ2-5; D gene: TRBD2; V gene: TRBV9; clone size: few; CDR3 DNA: TGTGCCAGCAGCGTAAGACTAGCGGAGACCCAGTACTTC; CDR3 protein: CASSVRLAETQYF
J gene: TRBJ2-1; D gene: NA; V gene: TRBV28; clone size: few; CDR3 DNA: TGTGCCAGCAGTTCCCCGGGGGAGCAGTTCTTC; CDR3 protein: CASSSPGEQFF
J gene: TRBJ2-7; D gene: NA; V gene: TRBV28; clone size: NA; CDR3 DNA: TGTGCCAGCAGTTTGGATCACCACAGTGGGCCCTACGAGCAGTACTTC; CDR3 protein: CASSLDHHSGPYEQYF
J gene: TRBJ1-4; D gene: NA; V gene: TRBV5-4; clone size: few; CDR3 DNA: TGTGCCAGCAGCTTGGACGTGACGGGGGGAAAACTGTTTTTT; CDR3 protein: CASSLDVTGGKLFF
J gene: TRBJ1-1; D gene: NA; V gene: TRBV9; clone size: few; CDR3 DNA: TGTGCCAGCAGCCCCTGGGACAAGCGGACTGAAGCTTTCTTT; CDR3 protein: CASSPWDKRTEAFF